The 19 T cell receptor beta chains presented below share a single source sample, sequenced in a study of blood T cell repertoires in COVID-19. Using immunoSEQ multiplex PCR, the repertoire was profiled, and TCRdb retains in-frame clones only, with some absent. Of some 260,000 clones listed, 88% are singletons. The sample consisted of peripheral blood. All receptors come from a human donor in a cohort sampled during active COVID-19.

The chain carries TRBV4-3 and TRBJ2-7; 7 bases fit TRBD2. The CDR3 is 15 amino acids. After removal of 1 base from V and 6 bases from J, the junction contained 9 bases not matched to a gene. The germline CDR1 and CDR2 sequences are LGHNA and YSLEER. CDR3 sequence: CASSQGLAPNGEQYF. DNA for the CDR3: TGCGCCAGCAGCCAAGGACTAGCCCCGAACGGCGAGCAGTACTTC.

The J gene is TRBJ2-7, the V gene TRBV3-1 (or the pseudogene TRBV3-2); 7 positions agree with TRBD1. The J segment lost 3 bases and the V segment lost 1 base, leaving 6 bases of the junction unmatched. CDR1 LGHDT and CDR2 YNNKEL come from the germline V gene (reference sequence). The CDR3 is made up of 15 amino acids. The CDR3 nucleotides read TGTGCCAGCAGCCAAGTACCCGGGACAGACTACGAGCAGTACTTC. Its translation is CASSQVPGTDYEQYF.

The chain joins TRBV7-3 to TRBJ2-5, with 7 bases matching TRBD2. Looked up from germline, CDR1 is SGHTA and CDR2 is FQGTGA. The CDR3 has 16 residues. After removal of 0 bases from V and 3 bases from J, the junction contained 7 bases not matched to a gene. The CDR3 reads CASSLTGGGGEETQYF. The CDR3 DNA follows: TGTGCCAGCAGCTTAACGGGCGGGGGAGGAGAAGAGACCCAGTACTTC.

The CDR3 DNA reads as TGTGCCACCAGGAACAATTATGGCTACACCTTC. As protein: CATRNNYGYTF. The genes are TRBV24-1 and TRBJ1-2; no definite D call. Deletions cut 7 bases from V and 5 bases from J, with 7 bases between. Germline CDR1 reads KGHDR; CDR2 reads SFDVKD. CDR3 length: 11 amino acids.

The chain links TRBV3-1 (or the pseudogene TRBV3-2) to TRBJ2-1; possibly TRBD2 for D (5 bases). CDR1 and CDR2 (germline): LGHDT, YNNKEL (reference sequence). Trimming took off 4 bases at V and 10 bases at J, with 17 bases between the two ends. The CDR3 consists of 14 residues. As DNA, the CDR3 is TGTGCCAGCAGCCTAAACCCAGGTCGGGAAGAGCAGTTCTTC. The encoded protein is CASSLNPGREEQFF.

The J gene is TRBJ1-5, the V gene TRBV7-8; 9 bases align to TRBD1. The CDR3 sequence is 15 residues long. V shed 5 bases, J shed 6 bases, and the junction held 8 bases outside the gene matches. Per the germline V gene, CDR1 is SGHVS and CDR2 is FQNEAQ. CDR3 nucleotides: TGTGCCAGCAGCCCACCCGGGACAGGGCTTCAGCCCCAGCATTTT. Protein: CASSPPGTGLQPQHF.

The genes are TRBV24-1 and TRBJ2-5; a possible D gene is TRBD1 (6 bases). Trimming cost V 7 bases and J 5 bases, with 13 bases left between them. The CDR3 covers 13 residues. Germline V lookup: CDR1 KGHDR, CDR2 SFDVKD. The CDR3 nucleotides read TGTGCCACCAGCAGGGGTACCGCGGAGACCCAGTACTTC. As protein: CATSRGTAETQYF.

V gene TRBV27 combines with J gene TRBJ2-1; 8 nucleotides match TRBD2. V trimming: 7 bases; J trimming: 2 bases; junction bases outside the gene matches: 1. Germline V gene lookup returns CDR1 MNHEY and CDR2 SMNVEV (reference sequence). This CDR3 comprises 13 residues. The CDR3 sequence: CASNSGAYNEQFF. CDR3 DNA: TGTGCCAGCAATAGCGGGGCCTACAATGAGCAGTTCTTC.

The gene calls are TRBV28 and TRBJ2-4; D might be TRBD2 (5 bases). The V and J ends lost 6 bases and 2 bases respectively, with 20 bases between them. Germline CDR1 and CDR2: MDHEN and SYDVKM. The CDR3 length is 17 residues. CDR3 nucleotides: TGTGCCAGCAGGGGTGCTAGCCTCATTACAACCAAAAACATTCAGTACTTC. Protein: CASRGASLITTKNIQYF.

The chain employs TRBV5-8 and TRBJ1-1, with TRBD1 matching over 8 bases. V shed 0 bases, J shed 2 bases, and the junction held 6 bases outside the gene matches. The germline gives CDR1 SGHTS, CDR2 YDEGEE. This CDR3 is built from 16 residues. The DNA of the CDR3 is TGTGCCAGCAGCTTGGGCGGACAGGGCTACAACACTGAAGCTTTCTTT. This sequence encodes CASSLGGQGYNTEAFF.

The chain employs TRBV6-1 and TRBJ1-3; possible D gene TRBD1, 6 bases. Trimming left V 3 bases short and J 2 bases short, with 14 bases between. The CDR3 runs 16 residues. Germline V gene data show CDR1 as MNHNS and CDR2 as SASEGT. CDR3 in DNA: TGTGCCAGCAGTGATCAACAGGGAGTCGCTGGAAACACCATATATTTT. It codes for CASSDQQGVAGNTIYF.

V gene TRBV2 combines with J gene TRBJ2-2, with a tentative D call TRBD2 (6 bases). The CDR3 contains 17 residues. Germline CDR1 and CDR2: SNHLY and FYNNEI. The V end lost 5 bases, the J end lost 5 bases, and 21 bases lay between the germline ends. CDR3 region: CASSPTAGRDLTGELFF. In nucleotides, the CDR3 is TGTGCCAGCAGTCCAACGGCGGGGCGGGACCTGACCGGGGAGCTGTTTTTT.

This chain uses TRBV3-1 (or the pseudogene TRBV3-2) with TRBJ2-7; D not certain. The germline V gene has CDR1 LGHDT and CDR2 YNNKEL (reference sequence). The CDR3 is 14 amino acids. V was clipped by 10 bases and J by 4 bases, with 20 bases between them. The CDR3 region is CAKLSGSIFYEQYF. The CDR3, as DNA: TGTGCCAAACTTTCCGGGTCCATTTTTTACGAGCAGTACTTC.

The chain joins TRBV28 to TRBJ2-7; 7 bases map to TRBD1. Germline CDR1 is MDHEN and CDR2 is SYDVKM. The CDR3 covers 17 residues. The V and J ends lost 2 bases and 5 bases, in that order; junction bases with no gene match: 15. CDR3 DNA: TGTGCCAGCAGTTTACCCCCTTACGAACAGGGGAGAGACGAGCAGTACTTC. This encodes CASSLPPYEQGRDEQYF.

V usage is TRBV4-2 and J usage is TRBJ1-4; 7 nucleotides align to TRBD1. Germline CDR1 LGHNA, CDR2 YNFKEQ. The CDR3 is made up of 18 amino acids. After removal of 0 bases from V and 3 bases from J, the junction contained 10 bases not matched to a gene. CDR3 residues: CASSQDGARGRPNEKLFF. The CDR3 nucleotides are TGTGCCAGCAGCCAAGATGGGGCGAGGGGGCGCCCTAATGAAAAACTGTTTTTT.

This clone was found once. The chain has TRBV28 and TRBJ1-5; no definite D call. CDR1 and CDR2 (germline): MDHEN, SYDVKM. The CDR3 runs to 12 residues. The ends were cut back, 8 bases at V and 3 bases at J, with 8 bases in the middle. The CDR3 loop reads CASGSLNQPQHF. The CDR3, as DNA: TGTGCCAGCGGGAGCCTCAATCAGCCCCAGCATTTT. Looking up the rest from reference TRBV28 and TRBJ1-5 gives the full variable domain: DVKVTQSSRYLVKRTGEKVFLECVQDMDHENMFWYRQDPGLGLRLIYFSYDVKMKEKGDIPEGYSVSREKKERFSLILESASTNQTSMYLCASGSLNQPQHFGDGTRLSIL.

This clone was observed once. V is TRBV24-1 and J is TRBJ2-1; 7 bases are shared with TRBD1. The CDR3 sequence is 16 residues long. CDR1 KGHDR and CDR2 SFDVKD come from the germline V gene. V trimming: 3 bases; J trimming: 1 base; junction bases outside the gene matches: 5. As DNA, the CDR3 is TGTGCCACCAGTGATACGACAGGGTCGTCCTACAATGAGCAGTTCTTC. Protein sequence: CATSDTTGSSYNEQFF.

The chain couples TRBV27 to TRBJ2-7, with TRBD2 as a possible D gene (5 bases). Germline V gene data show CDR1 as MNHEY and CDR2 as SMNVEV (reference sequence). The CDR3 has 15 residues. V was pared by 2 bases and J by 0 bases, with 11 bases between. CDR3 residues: CASSLPRGGSYEQYF. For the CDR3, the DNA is TGTGCCAGCAGTTTACCTCGCGGAGGCTCCTACGAGCAGTACTTC.

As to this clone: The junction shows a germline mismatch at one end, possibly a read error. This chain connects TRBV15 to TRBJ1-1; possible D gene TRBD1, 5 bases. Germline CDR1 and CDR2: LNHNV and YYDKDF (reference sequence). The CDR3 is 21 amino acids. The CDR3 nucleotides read TGTGCCACCAGCAGAGAGACGACTATCTCCTCCCGGGGGATCTTGAACATTGAAGCTTTCTTT. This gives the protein CATSRETTISSRGILNIEAFF.